The clone carrying this T cell receptor beta chain was observed a handful of times. No antigen is known for it. This record belongs to a study of CD8+ T cells in alopecia areata. Study-wide results and caveats: Lesional scalp displayed greater clonality than normal scalp, most notably in alopecia totalis/universalis. Tofacitinib produced a significant decrease in scalp clonality and in expanded CD8+ clones among the top 100. For baseline CD8+ expansion, any link to response stays uncertain with one nonresponder.

The V and J ends lost 7 bases and 8 bases, in that order; junction bases with no gene match: 11. CDR1 and CDR2 from the germline V gene are SQVTM and ANQGSEA. This CDR3 contains 14 residues. The sample's treatment: oral pan-JAK inhibitor, 5-10 mg twice daily. Sequencing relied on a cDNA template that was reverse transcribed from extracted RNA. Here immunoSEQ multiplex PCR was the method, and the copy in TCRdb shows in-frame clones only, minus some. The sample shows 50,000 to 65,000 clones, 46% of them seen only once. The gene calls are TRBV29-1 and TRBJ2-1; 10 positions agree with TRBD1. The TCR sequence derives from a human donor with alopecia areata. This specimen consisted of CD8+ T cells sorted from blood, obtained at approximately week 36, from a patient treated with tofacitinib. The CDR3 coding sequence is TGCAGCGCCGGGTGGACAGGGACAGGGGATGAGCAGTTCTTC. It specifies CSAGWTGTGDEQFF.